This paragraph reports one T cell receptor beta chain. It has no known antigen specificity. Base qualities are missing; no much larger clone stands one base away. Whole blood was collected in K2EDTA tubes by collaborating institutions according to the institutions' own protocols. For TCRbeta analysis, collaborators shipped samples as frozen whole blood, isolated PBMCs, or DNA extracted from either of those sample types. The data are from a study of blood T cell repertoires in COVID-19 (dated by TCRdb to the early 2020s). Context from the whole study: Collaborator samples came from the United States, Italy and Spain and covered acute and convalescent phases of COVID-19. Where HLA class I and class II types were available, the types were taken from metadata supplied by the sample provider, not from assay-based typing. Subjects who had been exposed to COVID-19, were actively infected with it, or had recovered from it provided the deeply sampled blood TCRbeta repertoires that made up the dataset. The prospective study material was composed of cDNA or gDNA derived from T cells, B-cell-depleted T cells, or PBMCs. The sample metadata nearly always contained a de-identified subject ID, COVID-19 status, age in years and sex. A freely available public database, intended as a resource for researchers studying the immune response to SARS-CoV-2, is where the repertoires were released. Samples were obtained from the ongoing ImmuneRACE study (first 160 participants) and from over 1,000 subjects provided by 6 global collaborators.

At the junction V is shortened by 1 base and J by 3 bases; bases outside the gene matches: 2. The CDR3 starts with the cysteine, ends with the phenylalanine, and has 15 residues. Only the CDR3 region is kept as DNA, spanning 45 bases read in frame from base 1. CDR1 and CDR2 (MRHNA, SNTAGT) derive from the germline V gene. General conclusions and limits of the study: How much clinical and demographic metadata was included differed by source and by participant, and the metadata was provided uncurated.

The immunoSEQ Assay, a bias-controlled multiplex PCR, was used to amplify TCRbeta CDR3 regions from genomic DNA. On the study's bioinformatics: Nucleated cell counts per sample were estimated from amplification of reference gene primers within the assay. To quantify the absolute abundance of each unique TCRbeta CDR3 rearrangement, sequence reads were collapsed and filtered. For each sample, productive Simpson clonality was calculated as the square root of Simpson's diversity index across productive rearrangements. The source is immuneACCESS, and TCRdb retained only in-frame sequences with V and J called. Part of the clones is not carried over; for the studies checked, unresolved V genes explain less than half of this, and the remainder is unexplained. The V and J calls and clone size were taken over from that table, and D and trimming were inferred from the DNA. Recorded for this sample are about 230,000 clones; over 70% of them occurred a single time. Roughly 8% of the sample is taken by the ten largest.

Material for sequencing was peripheral blood. The source of this sequence is an elderly woman with acute or convalescent COVID-19. Rearrangement joined TRBV6-4 to TRBJ2-1, and TRBD1 aligns with 8 junction nucleotides. The CDR3 region reads CASSDWTGSYNEQFF. Here is the DNA: TGTGCCAGCAGTGACTGGACAGGGAGCTACAATGAGCAGTTCTTC.